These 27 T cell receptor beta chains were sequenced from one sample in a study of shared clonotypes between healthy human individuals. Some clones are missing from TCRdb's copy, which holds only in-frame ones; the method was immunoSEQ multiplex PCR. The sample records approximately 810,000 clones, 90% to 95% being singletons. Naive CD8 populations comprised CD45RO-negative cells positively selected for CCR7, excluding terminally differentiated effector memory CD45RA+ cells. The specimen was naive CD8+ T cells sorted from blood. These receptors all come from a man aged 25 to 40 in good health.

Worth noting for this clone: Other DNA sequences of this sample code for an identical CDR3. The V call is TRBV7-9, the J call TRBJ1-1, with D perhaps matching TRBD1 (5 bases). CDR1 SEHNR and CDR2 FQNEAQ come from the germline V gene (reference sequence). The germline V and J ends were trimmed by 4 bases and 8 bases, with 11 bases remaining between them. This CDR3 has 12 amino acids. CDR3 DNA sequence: TGTGCCAGCAGCTCGGGGGGAACCGAAGCTTTCTTT. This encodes CASSSGGTEAFF.

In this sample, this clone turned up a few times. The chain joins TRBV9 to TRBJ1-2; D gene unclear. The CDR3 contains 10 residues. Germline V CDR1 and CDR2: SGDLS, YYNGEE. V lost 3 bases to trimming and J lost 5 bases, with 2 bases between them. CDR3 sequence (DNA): TGTGCCAGCAGCGGATATGGCTACACCTTC. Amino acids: CASSGYGYTF.

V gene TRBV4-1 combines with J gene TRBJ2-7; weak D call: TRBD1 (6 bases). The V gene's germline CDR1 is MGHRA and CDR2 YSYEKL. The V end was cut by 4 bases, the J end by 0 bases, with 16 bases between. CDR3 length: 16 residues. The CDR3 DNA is TGCGCCAGCAGCCCTTTGGGGCAGGGGCCCTCCTACGAGCAGTACTTC. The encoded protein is CASSPLGQGPSYEQYF.

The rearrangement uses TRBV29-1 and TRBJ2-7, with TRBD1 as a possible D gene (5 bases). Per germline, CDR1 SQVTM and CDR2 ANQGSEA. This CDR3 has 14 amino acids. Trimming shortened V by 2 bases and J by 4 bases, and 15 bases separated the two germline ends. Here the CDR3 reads CSVETVQGLYEQYF. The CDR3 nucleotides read TGCAGCGTTGAAACGGTGCAGGGATTATACGAGCAGTACTTC.

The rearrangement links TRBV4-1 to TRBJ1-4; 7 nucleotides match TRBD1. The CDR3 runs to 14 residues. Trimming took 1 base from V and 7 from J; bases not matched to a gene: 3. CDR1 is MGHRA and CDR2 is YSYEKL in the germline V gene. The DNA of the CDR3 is TGCGCCAGCAGCCAAGGGACAGGTCCTGAAAAACTGTTTTTT. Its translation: CASSQGTGPEKLFF.

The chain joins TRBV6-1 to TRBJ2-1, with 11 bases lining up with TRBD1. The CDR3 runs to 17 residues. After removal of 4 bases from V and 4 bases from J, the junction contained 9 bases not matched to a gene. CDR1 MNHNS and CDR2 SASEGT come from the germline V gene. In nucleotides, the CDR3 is TGTGCCAGCAGTGCACCTATGGGACAGGGGGTTTACAATGAGCAGTTCTTC. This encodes CASSAPMGQGVYNEQFF.

DNA of the CDR3: TGTGCCAGCAGCTTATTCGGGACAGGGTACAATGAGCAGTTCTTC. Translation gives CASSLFGTGYNEQFF. This sequence joins TRBV7-2 and TRBJ2-1, with 9 bases lining up with TRBD1. With V trimmed by 2 bases and J by 4 bases, 3 bases remained unmatched. The CDR3 loop spans 15 amino acids. Germline values: CDR1 SGHTA, CDR2 FQGNSA.

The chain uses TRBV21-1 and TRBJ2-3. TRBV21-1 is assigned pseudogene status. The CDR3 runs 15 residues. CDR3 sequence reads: CASSQKLRVADTQYF. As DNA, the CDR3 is TGTGCCAGCAGCCAGAAACTCCGAGTCGCAGATACGCAGTATTTT.

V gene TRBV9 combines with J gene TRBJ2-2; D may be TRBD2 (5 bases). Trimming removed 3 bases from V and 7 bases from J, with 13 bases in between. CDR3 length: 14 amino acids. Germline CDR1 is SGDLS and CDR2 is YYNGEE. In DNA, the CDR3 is TGTGCCAGCAGCGCCGAGGGAGCCATCGGGGAGCTGTTTTTT. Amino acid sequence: CASSAEGAIGELFF.

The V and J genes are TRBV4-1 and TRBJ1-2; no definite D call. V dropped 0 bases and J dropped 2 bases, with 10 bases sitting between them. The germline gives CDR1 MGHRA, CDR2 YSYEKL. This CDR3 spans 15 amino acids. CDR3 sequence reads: CASSQDASENYGYTF. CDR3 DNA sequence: TGCGCCAGCAGCCAAGATGCGTCAGAAAACTATGGCTACACCTTC.

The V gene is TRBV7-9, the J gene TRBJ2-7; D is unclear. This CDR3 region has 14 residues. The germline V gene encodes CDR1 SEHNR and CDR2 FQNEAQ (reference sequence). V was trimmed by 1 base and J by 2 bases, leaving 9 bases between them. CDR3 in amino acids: CASSLVGETYEQYF. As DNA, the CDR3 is TGTGCCAGCAGCTTAGTTGGGGAAACCTACGAGCAGTACTTC.

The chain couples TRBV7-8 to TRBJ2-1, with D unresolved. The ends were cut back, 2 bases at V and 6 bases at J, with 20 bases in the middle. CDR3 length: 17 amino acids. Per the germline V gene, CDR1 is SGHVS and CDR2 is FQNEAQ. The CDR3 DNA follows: TGTGCCAGCAGCTTACGTAATCTGCCCCCCCGCAGCAATGAGCAGTTCTTC. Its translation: CASSLRNLPPRSNEQFF.

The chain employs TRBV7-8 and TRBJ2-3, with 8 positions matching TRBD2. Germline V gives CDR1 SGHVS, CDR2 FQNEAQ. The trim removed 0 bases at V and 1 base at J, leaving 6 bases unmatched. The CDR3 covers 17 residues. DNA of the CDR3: TGTGCCAGCAGCTTAGCGCAACTACTAGCGGGCACAGATACGCAGTATTTT. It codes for CASSLAQLLAGTDTQYF.

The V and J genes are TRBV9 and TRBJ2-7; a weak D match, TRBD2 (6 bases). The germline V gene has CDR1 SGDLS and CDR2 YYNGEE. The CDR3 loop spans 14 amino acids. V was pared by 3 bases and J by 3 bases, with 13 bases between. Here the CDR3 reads CASSGGDSHYEQYF. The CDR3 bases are TGTGCCAGCAGCGGTGGGGACTCCCACTACGAGCAGTACTTC.

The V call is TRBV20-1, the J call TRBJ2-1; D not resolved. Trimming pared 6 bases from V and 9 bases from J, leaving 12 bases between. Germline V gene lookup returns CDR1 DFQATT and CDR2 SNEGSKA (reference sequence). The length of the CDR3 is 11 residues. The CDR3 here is CSAKIISEQFF. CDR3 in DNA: TGCAGTGCAAAAATAATTAGTGAGCAGTTCTTC.

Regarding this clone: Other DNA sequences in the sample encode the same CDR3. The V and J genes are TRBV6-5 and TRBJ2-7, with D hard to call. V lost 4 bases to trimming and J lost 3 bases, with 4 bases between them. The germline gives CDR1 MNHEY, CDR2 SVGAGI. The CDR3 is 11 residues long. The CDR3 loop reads CASSFGYEQYF. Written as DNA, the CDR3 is TGTGCCAGCAGTTTCGGCTACGAGCAGTACTTC.

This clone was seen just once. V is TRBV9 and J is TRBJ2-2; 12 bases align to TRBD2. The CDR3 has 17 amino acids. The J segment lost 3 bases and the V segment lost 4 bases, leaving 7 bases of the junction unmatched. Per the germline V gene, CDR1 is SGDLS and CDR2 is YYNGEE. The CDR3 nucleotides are TGTGCCAGCAGCTCGTCGACTAGCGGGAGTGACACCGGGGAGCTGTTTTTT. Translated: CASSSSTSGSDTGELFF.

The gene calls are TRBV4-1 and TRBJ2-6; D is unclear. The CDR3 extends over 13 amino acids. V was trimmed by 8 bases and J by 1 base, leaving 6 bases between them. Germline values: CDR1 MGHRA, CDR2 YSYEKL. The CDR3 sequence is CASLNSGANVLTF. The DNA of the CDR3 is TGCGCCAGCCTTAATTCTGGGGCCAACGTCCTGACTTTC.

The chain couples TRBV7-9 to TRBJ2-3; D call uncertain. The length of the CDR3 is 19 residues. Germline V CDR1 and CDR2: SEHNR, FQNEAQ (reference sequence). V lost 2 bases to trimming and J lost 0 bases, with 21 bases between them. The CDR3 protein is CASSLPRTESRASTDTQYF. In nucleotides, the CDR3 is TGTGCCAGCAGCTTACCCCGGACGGAAAGCCGAGCTAGCACAGATACGCAGTATTTT. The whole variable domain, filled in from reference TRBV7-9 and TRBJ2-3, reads DTGVSQNPRHKITKRGQNVTFRCDPISEHNRLYWYRQTLGQGPEFLTYFQNEAQLEKSRLLSDRFSAERPKGSFSTLEIQRTEQGDSAMYLCASSLPRTESRASTDTQYFGPGTRLTVL.

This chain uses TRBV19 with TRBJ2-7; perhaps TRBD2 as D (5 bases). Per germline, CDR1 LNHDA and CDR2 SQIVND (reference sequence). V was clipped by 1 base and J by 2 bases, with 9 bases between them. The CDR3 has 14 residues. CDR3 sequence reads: CASSIVGAPYEQYF. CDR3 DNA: TGTGCCAGTAGTATAGTGGGAGCCCCCTACGAGCAGTACTTC.

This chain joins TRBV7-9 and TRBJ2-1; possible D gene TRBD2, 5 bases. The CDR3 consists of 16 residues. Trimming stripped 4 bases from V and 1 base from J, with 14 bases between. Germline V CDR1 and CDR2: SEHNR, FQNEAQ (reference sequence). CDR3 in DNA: TGTGCCAGCAGCTCGGAGCGACTAAGTTCCTACAATGAGCAGTTCTTC. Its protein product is CASSSERLSSYNEQFF.

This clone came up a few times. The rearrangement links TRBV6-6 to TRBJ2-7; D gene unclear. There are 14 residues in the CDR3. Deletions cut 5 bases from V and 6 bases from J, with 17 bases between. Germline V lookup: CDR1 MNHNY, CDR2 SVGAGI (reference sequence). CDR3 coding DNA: TGTGCCAGCAGTAACCCCGCCGCTAGGAGCGAGCAGTACTTC. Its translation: CASSNPAARSEQYF.

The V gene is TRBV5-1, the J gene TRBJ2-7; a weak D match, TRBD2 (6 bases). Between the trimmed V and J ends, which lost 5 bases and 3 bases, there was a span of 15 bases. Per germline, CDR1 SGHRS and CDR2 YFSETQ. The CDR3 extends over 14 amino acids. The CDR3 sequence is CASRAGGYGYEQYF. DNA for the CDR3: TGCGCCAGCAGGGCCGGGGGTTACGGCTACGAGCAGTACTTC.

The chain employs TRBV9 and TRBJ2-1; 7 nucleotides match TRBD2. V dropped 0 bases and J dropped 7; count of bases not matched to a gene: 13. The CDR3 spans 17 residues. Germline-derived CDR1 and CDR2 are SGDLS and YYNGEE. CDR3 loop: CASSVEIMGEGWNEQFF. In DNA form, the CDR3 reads TGTGCCAGCAGCGTAGAGATTATGGGGGAGGGTTGGAATGAGCAGTTCTTC.

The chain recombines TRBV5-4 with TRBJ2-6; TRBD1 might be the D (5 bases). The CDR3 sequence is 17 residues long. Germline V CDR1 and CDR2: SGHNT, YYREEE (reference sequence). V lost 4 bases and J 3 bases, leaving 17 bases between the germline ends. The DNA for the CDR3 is TGTGCCAGCAGCGGGCAGGGCAGGTTGGGTGGGGCCAACGTCCTGACTTTC. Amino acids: CASSGQGRLGGANVLTF.

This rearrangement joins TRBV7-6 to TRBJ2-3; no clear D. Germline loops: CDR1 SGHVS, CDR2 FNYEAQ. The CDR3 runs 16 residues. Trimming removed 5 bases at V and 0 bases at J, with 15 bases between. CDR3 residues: CASSHSMSTSTDTQYF. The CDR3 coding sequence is TGTGCCAGCAGCCATTCCATGAGTACTAGCACAGATACGCAGTATTTT.

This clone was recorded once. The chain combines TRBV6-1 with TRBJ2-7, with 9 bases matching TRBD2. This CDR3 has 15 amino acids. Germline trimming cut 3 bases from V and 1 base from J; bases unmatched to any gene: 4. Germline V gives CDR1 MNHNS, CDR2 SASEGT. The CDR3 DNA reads TGTGCCAGCAGTGATGGTCTAGCGGGGTCCTACGAGCAGTACTTC. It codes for CASSDGLAGSYEQYF.